Listed here is a single T cell receptor (beta chain). The antigen is undetermined. The CDR3 length is 12 residues. Trimming cost V 0 bases and J 5 bases, with 5 bases left between them. CDR1 is SGHRS and CDR2 is YFSETQ in the germline V gene. This specimen belongs to a study of OX40 agonist ivuxolimab in advanced cancers. Study-level background: Partial responses were observed in three patients, of whom one had hepatocellular carcinoma and two had cutaneous melanoma. Whole-study findings and limits: The average count of expanded clones was higher among CD8+ T cells than among CD4+. Clonal expansion in partial responders at 0.1-3.0 mg/kg ranked among the lowest.

Generated by immunoSEQ multiplex PCR, the TCRdb table keeps only in-frame clones and is missing some. The sample carries some 68,000 clones, approximately 86% recorded once. The starting material was CD4+ or CD8+ T cells sorted from blood, obtained in a trial of the OX40 agonist ivuxolimab. J is TRBJ2-5 and V is TRBV5-1; D is undetermined. The receptor was derived from an adult with an advanced solid tumor such as melanoma, head and neck, liver or kidney cancer. The CDR3 is CASSLAFETQYF. In DNA form, the CDR3 reads TGCGCCAGCAGCTTGGCCTTTGAGACCCAGTACTTC.